Below, one T cell receptor beta chain is given with its context. The clone's antigen remains unknown. No qualities accompany the bases; no much larger clone lies one base away. The data belong to a study of OX40 agonist ivuxolimab in advanced cancers. About the study as a whole: Ivuxolimab was an agonistic, fully human IgG2 monoclonal antibody directed against OX40 (CD134), a costimulatory receptor. Intravenous ivuxolimab was administered to patients every 2 weeks at six dose levels: 0.01, 0.1, 0.3, 1.5, 3 and 10 mg/kg. Partial responses occurred in three dose-escalation patients: two with cutaneous melanoma and one with hepatocellular carcinoma. The paper covers the monotherapy dose-escalation part of the phase I ivuxolimab trial, which included N ≈ 50 patients. Peripheral TCRbeta sequencing was intended to test whether TCR sequence diversity was altered and clonal T-cell expansion was caused by ivuxolimab. In the dose-escalation cohort, roughly 80% of patients were male, and the mean age was around 60 years, with a range of about 20 to 79. Of the 50 to 55 dose-escalation patients, hepatocellular carcinoma was present in approximately 20, melanoma in approximately 15, renal cell carcinoma in 9 and head and neck cancer in 9. Patients were allowed to have had prior anti-PD-1, anti-PD-L1 or anti-CTLA-4 therapy, and roughly two fifths of the dose-escalation patients had been treated with checkpoint inhibitors. Summary of the overall study and its limitations: The antigen specificity of the peripheral T cells that underwent clonal expansion was not determined. Low levels of normalized T-cell clonal expansion were also seen in some patients who did not respond. At doses of 0.1 to 3.0 mg/kg, clonal expansion of both CD4+ and CD8+ T cells in blood was seen between baseline and week 6. In the 0.1-3.0 mg/kg groups, partial responders were among the patients with the lowest normalized peripheral clonal expansion, particularly in CD8+ T cells. On average, CD8+ T cells showed more expanded clones than CD4+ T cells after ivuxolimab.

The trial excluded patients who had a history of autoimmune disease or were on systemic immunosuppression. In every dose cohort, peripheral blood was drawn for TCR sequencing at baseline, cycle 4 day 1, and cycle 7 day 1. The samples were drawn from a first-in-human, open-label, multicenter phase I dose-escalation trial of ivuxolimab. The trial enrolled adults with locally advanced or metastatic head and neck squamous cell, hepatocellular, melanoma or renal cell carcinoma. Before TCR sequencing, CD4+ T cells and CD8+ T cells were sorted from peripheral blood as separate populations. For sequencing of the TCRbeta CDR3 region, genomic DNA was extracted from the sorted cells. The immunoSEQ Assay was used for sequencing of TCRbeta CDR3 regions. The table was pulled from immuneACCESS by TCRdb, which kept in-frame rearrangements only. Such tables lose some clones; where checked, under half of the loss comes from unresolved V genes, and the rest has no known cause. The sample table shows some 5,100 clones, and 66% are seen once. The ten top clones hold around three quarters of the sample.

The receptor's source is an adult with an advanced solid tumor such as melanoma, head and neck, liver or kidney cancer. The material was CD4+ or CD8+ T cells sorted from blood, obtained in a trial of the OX40 agonist ivuxolimab.

The CDR3 has the sequence CASSLQENTGELFF. The nucleotide sequence reads TGTGCCAGCAGTTTACAGGAGAACACCGGGGAGCTGTTTTTT. Here the chain combines TRBV27 and TRBJ2-2; the D gene cannot be resolved reliably. V is shortened by 2 bases, J by 1 base, and the region joining them spans 5 bases. According to the germline V gene (reference sequence), CDR1 reads MNHEY and CDR2 reads SMNVEV. From the cysteine through the phenylalanine, the CDR3 covers 14 amino acids. Left in the record is the CDR3 DNA by itself, 42 bases read in frame from the first base.